One sample yielded the 17 T cell receptor beta chains listed below, sequenced in a study of blood T cell repertoires in COVID-19. TCRdb keeps only in-frame clones here, not all; method: immunoSEQ multiplex PCR. There are about 130,000 clones in the sample; around 85% occur only once, and around 16% lies in the top ten. Material for sequencing was peripheral blood. These receptor sequences come from a woman in her fifties or sixties who had recovered from COVID-19.

This rearrangement joins TRBV5-1 to TRBJ1-1; the D is unclear. The CDR3 is 14 amino acids. Germline CDR1 SGHRS, CDR2 YFSETQ. The ends were cut back, 2 bases at V and 1 base at J, with 9 bases in the middle. The CDR3 nucleotides read TGCGCCAGCAGCTTAAGACACGAGAACACTGAAGCTTTCTTT. Encoded protein: CASSLRHENTEAFF.

V gene TRBV2 combines with J gene TRBJ2-1; 11 bases agree with TRBD2. Looked up from germline, CDR1 is SNHLY and CDR2 is FYNNEI. V trimming: 5 bases; J trimming: 4 bases; junction bases outside the gene matches: 4. CDR3 length equals 15 residues. CDR3 region: CASSLAGGGYNEQFF. The CDR3 region has the DNA TGTGCCAGCAGTCTAGCGGGAGGAGGTTACAATGAGCAGTTCTTC.

V is TRBV6-5 and J is TRBJ1-2; D gene ambiguous. The CDR3 contains 15 residues. Per the germline V gene, CDR1 is MNHEY and CDR2 is SVGAGI. The V gene lost 0 bases and the J gene lost 5 bases, with 13 bases spanning the gap. The CDR3 spells CASSYSSGQVYGYTF. The CDR3 DNA sequence: TGTGCCAGCAGTTACTCGTCTGGGCAGGTTTATGGCTACACCTTC.

CDR3 sequence reads: CASSPPGQGFDYGYTF. DNA of the CDR3: TGTGCCAGCTCACCACCGGGACAGGGATTTGACTATGGCTACACCTTC. V usage is TRBV18 and J usage is TRBJ1-2, with TRBD1 matching 9 bases. V trimming: 0 bases; J trimming: 3 bases; junction bases outside the gene matches: 5. The CDR3 contains 16 residues. Germline CDR1 reads KGHSH; CDR2 reads LQKENI.

This clone was seen only once. The chain employs TRBV3-1 (or the pseudogene TRBV3-2) and TRBJ2-3; D unclear. CDR1 is LGHDT and CDR2 is YNNKEL in the germline V gene (reference sequence). Between the trimmed V and J ends, which lost 3 bases and 6 bases, there was a span of 7 bases. The CDR3 contains 12 residues. The CDR3 loop reads CASSHVQDTQYF. The CDR3 DNA follows: TGTGCCAGCAGCCACGTTCAGGATACGCAGTATTTT.

This chain joins TRBV11-3 and TRBJ2-3; D is unresolved. This CDR3 is built from 12 residues. Germline CDR1 SGHNT, CDR2 YENEEA. V was trimmed by 2 bases and J by 8 bases, leaving 8 bases between them. For the CDR3, the DNA is TGTGCCAGCAGCTTACGGGTCGGTACGCAGTATTTT. Its protein product is CASSLRVGTQYF.

The chain carries TRBV9 and TRBJ2-5; weak D call: TRBD1 (6 bases). Trimming left V 0 bases short and J 4 bases short, with 13 bases between. The CDR3 is 15 residues long. Germline-derived CDR1 and CDR2 are SGDLS and YYNGEE. The CDR3 protein is CASSVGPGQPETQYF. CDR3 DNA sequence: TGTGCCAGCAGCGTAGGGCCCGGACAGCCAGAGACCCAGTACTTC.

In this sample, this clone turned up a few times. J is TRBJ2-6 and V is TRBV9, with no clear D. CDR1 SGDLS and CDR2 YYNGEE come from the germline V gene. The length of the CDR3 is 15 residues. Deletions cut 4 bases from V and 4 bases from J, with 12 bases between. CDR3 protein: CASSPGASGANVLTF. In nucleotides, the CDR3 is TGTGCCAGCAGCCCCGGAGCGTCCGGGGCCAACGTCCTGACTTTC.

The J gene is TRBJ1-5, the V gene TRBV19; TRBD1 is a possible D gene (5 bases). The V gene's germline CDR1 is LNHDA and CDR2 SQIVND (reference sequence). The length of the CDR3 is 16 residues. Deletions cut 2 bases from V and 5 bases from J, with 16 bases between. The CDR3: CASSIRFAGRHQPQHF. Here the CDR3 DNA reads TGTGCCAGTAGTATAAGGTTCGCAGGGCGGCATCAGCCCCAGCATTTT.

V usage is TRBV27 and J usage is TRBJ1-5, with TRBD1 matching 7 bases. There are 14 residues in the CDR3. Germline-derived CDR1 and CDR2 are MNHEY and SMNVEV (reference sequence). V lost 6 bases and J lost 7; bases outside the gene matches: 9. CDR3 loop: CASSLRQGGQPQHF. The CDR3 coding sequence is TGTGCCAGCAGCCTACGACAGGGTGGACAGCCCCAGCATTTT.

V and J are TRBV4-3 and TRBJ1-1; a weak D match, TRBD1 (5 bases). The V end lost 1 base, the J end lost 5 bases, and 8 bases lay between the germline ends. This CDR3 comprises 13 residues. CDR1 is LGHNA and CDR2 is YSLEER in the germline V gene. Here the CDR3 DNA reads TGCGCCAGCAGCCAAGTAAGGGGTACTGAAGCTTTCTTT. This sequence encodes CASSQVRGTEAFF.

The CDR3 region has the DNA TGCGCCAGCAGACCCTACAAAAGACAGGAACCTGAAGCTTTCTTT. Translating gives CASRPYKRQEPEAFF. V usage is TRBV5-1 and J usage is TRBJ1-1; D possibly corresponds to TRBD1 (6 bases). Trimming left V 5 bases short and J 6 bases short, with 20 bases between. The CDR3 has 15 residues. CDR1 is SGHRS and CDR2 is YFSETQ in the germline V gene.

The rearrangement joins TRBV5-1 to TRBJ1-2, with D possibly TRBD1 on 5 matching bases. CDR3 length equals 14 residues. Trimming pared 0 bases from V and 5 bases from J, leaving 11 bases between. The germline V gene encodes CDR1 SGHRS and CDR2 YFSETQ. The CDR3: CASSLAQGGYGYTF. As DNA, the CDR3 is TGCGCCAGCAGCTTGGCCCAGGGAGGTTATGGCTACACCTTC.

This chain connects TRBV28 to TRBJ1-2; 7 bases fit TRBD1. This CDR3 has 18 amino acids. V was pared by 4 bases and J by 0 bases, with 14 bases of the junction left unmatched. Per the germline V gene, CDR1 is MDHEN and CDR2 is SYDVKM. The CDR3 DNA is TGTGCCAGCAGTTCTCAACCCTCGTGGACAGGTTCTAACTATGGCTACACCTTC. Protein sequence: CASSSQPSWTGSNYGYTF.

Written as DNA, the CDR3 is TGCAGTGCTAGGAGGACAGGGAGCCTAGTC. This translates into CSARRTGSLV. The chain uses TRBV20-1 and TRBJ2-7; 8 nucleotides align to TRBD1. Germline-derived CDR1 and CDR2 are DFQATT and SNEGSKA (reference sequence). The length of the CDR3 is 10 residues.

This chain joins TRBV30 and TRBJ1-2; D call uncertain. Germline V CDR1 and CDR2: GTSNPN, SVGIG (reference sequence). The CDR3 loop spans 13 amino acids. Deletions cut 0 bases from V and 4 bases from J, with 9 bases between. For the CDR3, the DNA is TGTGCCTGGAGTGTTGGTATCAGCTATGGCTACACCTTC. It encodes CAWSVGISYGYTF.

This clone was seen a few times. The rearrangement joins TRBV19 to TRBJ1-5; 9 positions match TRBD1. The germline V gene encodes CDR1 LNHDA and CDR2 SQIVND (reference sequence). The CDR3 covers 14 residues. V gave up 7 bases and J gave up 4 bases; unmatched junction bases: 5. CDR3 bases: TGTGCCAGTAAACCGGACAGGGGTAATCAGCCCCAGCATTTT. Translating it yields CASKPDRGNQPQHF.